This entry lists 9 T cell receptor beta chains sequenced from one sample in a study of blood T cells in healthy people across ages. PCR was performed a second time for about 7 to 12 cycles using a sample-barcoded 5' primer and a J-beta primer mix. From the 5' RACE reads, TCRdb called clonotypes with MiXCR, one entry per CDR3 protein. The sample shows about 590,000 distinct CDR3 sequences, about 30% of them seen only once. Sequencing was done on a sample of blood. Every receptor here comes from a woman at least 80 years old in good health.

In its sample, this clonotype was seen many times. V and J are TRBV2 and TRBJ2-1; maybe TRBD2 (7 bases). The germline CDR1 and CDR2 sequences are SNHLY and FYNNEI. The CDR3 has 18 residues. V lost 6 bases, J lost 6 bases, and 27 bases lay in between. The CDR3 DNA is TGTGCCAGCAGGCTTAGTGAGGGGGGGGCCTCTTCCCTCAATGAGCAGTTCTTC. Translated: CASRLSEGGASSLNEQFF.

About this clonotype: A single base separates this from a much larger clone, so it may be a read error. The CDR3 DNA follows: TGTGCCAGCAGTGAGCTTAGGGCGTCTGGGGCCAACGTCCGGACTTTC. It is translated as CASSELRASGANVRTF. V gene TRBV6-1 combines with J gene TRBJ2-6, with a possible D match to TRBD1 (5 bases). Germline CDR1 and CDR2: MNHNS and SASEGT. This CDR3 is built from 16 residues.

The rearrangement uses TRBV15 and TRBJ2-1; TRBD1 agrees at 7 bases. Germline V gene sequence: CDR1 LNHNV, CDR2 YYDKDF (reference sequence). With 5 bases clipped from V and 8 bases from J, the junction kept 21 bases outside the gene matches. The CDR3 covers 18 residues. CDR3 loop: CATSGLNQRTGSCHEQFF. The CDR3 DNA reads as TGTGCCACCAGCGGATTAAACCAGAGGACAGGAAGTTGCCATGAGCAGTTCTTC. Full variable domain (missing parts from reference TRBV15 and TRBJ2-1): DAMVIQNPRYQVTQFGKPVTLSCSQTLNHNVMYWYQQKSSQAPKLLFHYYDKDFNNEADTPDNFQSRRPNTSFCFLDIRSPGLGDTAMYLCATSGLNQRTGSCHEQFFGPGTRLTVL.

This clonotype was found many times. The V call is TRBV9, the J call TRBJ2-3; unclear D gene. The V and J ends lost 4 bases and 2 bases respectively, with 17 bases between them. Germline V gene data show CDR1 as SGDLS and CDR2 as YYNGEE. The CDR3 is 16 residues long. The CDR3: CASSPRPNSFTDTQYF. Written as DNA, the CDR3 is TGTGCCAGCAGCCCACGACCCAACAGTTTCACAGATACGCAGTATTTT.

This clonotype was counted at least ten times. The rearrangement joins TRBV5-1 to TRBJ1-1, with D tentatively TRBD1 (5 bases). Per the germline V gene, CDR1 is SGHRS and CDR2 is YFSETQ. Trimming removed 1 base at V and 4 bases at J, with 14 bases between. The CDR3 sequence is 15 residues long. The CDR3 DNA reads as TGCGCCAGCAGCTTGCGTGCAGGGTGGAGCACTGAAGCTTTCTTT. This translates into CASSLRAGWSTEAFF.

This clonotype was seen a few times. The genes are TRBV9 and TRBJ2-5, with D possibly being TRBD2 (6 bases). With the DNA end fitting TRBJ2-7 better, the J assignment may be wrong. CDR1 and CDR2 from the germline V gene are SGDLS and YYNGEE. CDR3 size: 14 residues. CDR3 sequence: CASSVGDSGREQYF. The CDR3 DNA sequence: TGTGCCAGCAGCGTAGGGGACTCAGGCCGCGAGCAGTACTTC.

This clonotype was recorded many times. V gene TRBV5-6 combines with J gene TRBJ2-3, with D possibly matching TRBD2 (6 bases). Germline V gene lookup returns CDR1 SGHDT and CDR2 YYEEEE. Trimming took 5 bases from V and 6 from J, leaving 19 bases between them. The CDR3 spans 15 residues. The CDR3 here is CASRAEGLGRDTQYF. The CDR3 DNA is TGTGCCAGCAGGGCGGAAGGGCTGGGGAGGGATACGCAGTATTTT. The full variable domain, with the rest looked up from reference TRBV5-6 and TRBJ2-3, is DAGVTQSPTHLIKTRGQQVTLRCSPKSGHDTVSWYQQALGQGPQFIFQYYEEEERQRGNFPDRFSGHQFPNYSSELNVNALLLGDSALYLCASRAEGLGRDTQYFGPGTRLTVL.

This clonotype was seen only a few times. The V and J genes are TRBV20-1 and TRBJ1-5, with TRBD1 as a possible D gene (6 bases). Germline lookup yields CDR1 DFQATT and CDR2 SNEGSKA (reference sequence). V lost 0 bases and J 3 bases, leaving 15 bases between the germline ends. This CDR3 has 16 amino acids. The CDR3 bases are TGCAGTGCTAGAGAGGGGGCAAAAAGCTACAATCAGCCCCAGCATTTT. Translated: CSAREGAKSYNQPQHF.

This clonotype was counted between two and nine times. This chain links TRBV20-1 with TRBJ2-7, with TRBD2 as a possible D gene (6 bases). The CDR3 totals 17 residues. Germline V CDR1 and CDR2: DFQATT, SNEGSKA (reference sequence). Trimming left V 6 bases short and J 2 bases short, with 26 bases between. The CDR3 is CSAWAASAPERPYEQYF. The DNA of the CDR3 is TGCAGTGCCTGGGCGGCTAGCGCCCCGGAGAGACCCTACGAGCAGTACTTC.